The clone carrying this TCR beta chain was counted a single time. The sample originates from a study of cytomegalovirus exposure and HLA in healthy donors. Study details: HLA-typed donors were the source of about 85 million unique TCRs, which an early data release held. Genotyping of more than 300 donors showed that 80% to 85% belonged to the Caucasian-associated ancestry cluster.

The length of the CDR3 is 15 residues. V was shortened by 3 bases and J by 3 bases, with 15 bases between the two germline ends. In germline, CDR1 is LNHDA, CDR2 SQIVND (reference sequence). The study ran its PCR with 60 Vbeta and 13 Jbeta primers. The assay was immunoSEQ multiplex PCR, and TCRdb's table has in-frame clones only and misses some. There are some 120,000 clones in the sample; around 84% occur only once, and 2.5% to 3.5% lies in the top ten. The clonotype originates from a woman between 18 and 30 years old in good health and CMV-seropositive. The V call is TRBV19, the J call TRBJ2-7, with D perhaps matching TRBD1 (6 bases). The sequencing input was PBMCs. This CDR3 reads CASSMGDRGNYEQYF. The CDR3 DNA follows: TGTGCCAGTAGTATGGGTGATAGGGGGAACTACGAGCAGTACTTC.